This TCR beta chain was sequenced during a study of cytomegalovirus exposure and HLA in healthy donors. General study results and limits: No immune exposure information besides CMV serostatus was available. Cytomegalovirus-associated TCR beta chains were listed, numbering 150 to 200.

CDR1 SNHLY and CDR2 FYNNEI come from the germline V gene. This CDR3 spans 14 amino acids. V gave up 1 base and J gave up 1 base, with 7 bases separating them. Vbeta (60) and Jbeta (13) primers were used in the PCR. TCRdb's table, derived via immunoSEQ multiplex PCR, lists solely in-frame clones and lacks some. Among approximately 160,000 clones listed, roughly four fifths were seen once. This clone was counted a single time. Its antigen is not identified. The sequence was obtained from a man in his fifties or sixties in good health and CMV-seropositive. The sample taken for sequencing was PBMCs. V usage is TRBV2 and J usage is TRBJ1-1, with D hard to call. As DNA, the CDR3 is TGTGCCAGCAGTGAAGAGAGAAAGAACACTGAAGCTTTCTTT. Protein: CASSEERKNTEAFF. Full variable domain (outside the CDR3, taken from reference TRBV2 and TRBJ1-1): EPEVTQTPSHQVTQMGQEVILRCVPISNHLYFYWYRQILGQKVEFLVSFYNNEISEKSEIFDDQFSVERPDGSNFTLKIRSTKLEDSAMYFCASSEERKNTEAFFGQGTRLTVV.